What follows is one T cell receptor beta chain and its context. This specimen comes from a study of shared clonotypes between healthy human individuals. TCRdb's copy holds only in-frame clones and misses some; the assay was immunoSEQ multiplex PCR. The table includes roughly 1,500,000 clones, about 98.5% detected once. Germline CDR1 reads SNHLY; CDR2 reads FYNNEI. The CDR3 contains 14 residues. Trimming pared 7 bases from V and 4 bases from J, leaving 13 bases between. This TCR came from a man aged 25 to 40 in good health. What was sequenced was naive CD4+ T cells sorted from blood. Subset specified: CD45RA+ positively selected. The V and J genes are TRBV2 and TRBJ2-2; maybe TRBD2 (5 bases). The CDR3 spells CASKYGRGTGELFF. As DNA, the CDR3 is TGTGCCAGCAAATATGGGAGAGGCACCGGGGAGCTGTTTTTT.